These 22 T cell receptor beta chains were sequenced from one sample in a study of naive and memory T cell subsets. The library had UMIs added by 3' ligation of an oligonucleotide to TCR cDNA. The SP2 primer and nested alpha and beta constant region primers amplified ligated cDNA in four rounds. Each CDR3 protein is one row after TCRdb ran MiXCR on the UMI-ligation and nested PCR reads. The table lists some 25,000 distinct CDR3 sequences, 5% to 5.5% of them singletons. Sequenced material: blood. All receptors come from an adult in good health.

This clonotype was recorded many times. The chain couples TRBV20-1 to TRBJ2-3; D gene uncertain. Germline CDR1 and CDR2: DFQATT and SNEGSKA (reference sequence). The V end lost 3 bases, the J end lost 7 bases, and 11 bases lay between the germline ends. This CDR3 spans 12 amino acids. The CDR3 nucleotides read TGCAGTGCTAGTACTTCACAGAATACGCAGTATTTT. It encodes CSASTSQNTQYF.

There are many counts of this clonotype. The rearrangement joins TRBV4-1 to TRBJ1-1; the D gene is possibly TRBD1 (5 bases). V lost 4 bases and J 7 bases, leaving 16 bases between the germline ends. The CDR3 is 14 residues long. The germline V gene has CDR1 MGHRA and CDR2 YSYEKL. The CDR3 DNA follows: TGCGCCAGCAGCCCAACCACTGGGGGGTATGAAGCTTTCTTT. It is translated as CASSPTTGGYEAFF.

Ten or more counts support this clonotype. The chain is built from TRBV6-5 and TRBJ1-1, with 9 nucleotides matching TRBD1. CDR3 length equals 16 residues. J was trimmed by 2 bases and V by 7 bases; bases with no gene match: 11. Per germline, CDR1 MNHEY and CDR2 SVGAGI. CDR3 residues: CASNPDRGAINTEAFF. The CDR3 DNA reads as TGTGCCAGCAACCCCGACAGGGGGGCGATAAACACTGAAGCTTTCTTT.

At least ten counts were recorded for this clonotype. The chain carries TRBV10-1 and TRBJ2-7, with D maybe TRBD1 (6 bases). The germline gives CDR1 WNHNN, CDR2 SYGVQD (reference sequence). Between the trimmed V and J ends, which lost 6 bases and 5 bases, there was a span of 11 bases. The CDR3 runs 12 residues. The CDR3 region has the DNA TGCGCCAGCAGCCAACAGGGCCACGAGCAGTACTTC. This gives the protein CASSQQGHEQYF.

By its share, this clonotype is medium-sized. V usage is TRBV11-2 and J usage is TRBJ2-1; D remains ambiguous. This CDR3 region has 15 residues. V lost 5 bases to trimming and J lost 1 base, with 12 bases between them. Germline CDR1 reads SGHAT; CDR2 reads FQNNGV. The CDR3 region has the DNA TGTGCCAGCAGCCAGCAAAGGCGTTCCTACAATGAGCAGTTCTTC. It codes for CASSQQRRSYNEQFF.

This clonotype was counted at least ten times. This chain uses TRBV6-5 with TRBJ1-6, with a weak D call TRBD1 (6 bases). The CDR3 totals 14 residues. In germline, CDR1 is MNHEY, CDR2 SVGAGI. V lost 6 bases and J 5 bases, leaving 11 bases between the germline ends. CDR3 sequence: CASSPGHHNSPLHF. The CDR3, as DNA: TGTGCCAGCAGCCCGGGACACCATAATTCACCCCTCCACTTT.

This clonotype was seen repeatedly, ten times or more. This chain uses TRBV20-1 with TRBJ2-7; 10 bases line up with TRBD2. This CDR3 has 15 amino acids. The V gene end was trimmed by 3 bases and the J gene end by 1 base; junction bases not matched to a gene: 6. CDR1 is DFQATT, CDR2 SNEGSKA, per germline (reference sequence). The CDR3 DNA is TGCAGTGCTAGCGGGACTAGCGAACGGTCCTACGAGCAGTACTTC. Translating gives CSASGTSERSYEQYF.

This clonotype came up many times. The chain joins TRBV4-3 to TRBJ2-5, with D hard to call. This CDR3 has 15 amino acids. CDR1 and CDR2 (germline): LGHNA, YSLEER. The germline V and J ends were trimmed by 4 bases and 5 bases, with 17 bases remaining between them. The CDR3 DNA follows: TGCGCCAGCAGCCTCTTAGGAGAAGGGAAGGAGACCCAGTACTTC. It specifies CASSLLGEGKETQYF.

This clonotype appeared a few times. The chain joins TRBV2 to TRBJ2-7; TRBD2 is a possible D gene (5 bases). The CDR3 has 14 amino acids. Trimming removed 4 bases at V and 0 bases at J, with 10 bases between. Germline assignment: CDR1 SNHLY and CDR2 FYNNEI. CDR3 DNA: TGTGCCAGCAGTGTCAAAGGGAGCTCCTACGAGCAGTACTTC. It specifies CASSVKGSSYEQYF.

In this sample, this clonotype turned up many times. The chain combines TRBV6-2 or TRBV6-3 with TRBJ2-7; no clear D. The V end was cut by 4 bases, the J end by 7 bases, with 11 bases between. Germline V gene sequence: CDR1 MNHEY, CDR2 SVGEGT. CDR3 size: 12 residues. The CDR3: CASSLNGWEQYF. Written as DNA, the CDR3 is TGTGCCAGCAGTTTGAACGGTTGGGAGCAGTACTTC.

There are many counts of this clonotype. The V call is TRBV29-1, the J call TRBJ2-1; D is ambiguous. The CDR3 spans 14 residues. From germline, CDR1 is SQVTM and CDR2 ANQGSEA. V was shortened by 1 base and J by 1 base, with 8 bases between the two germline ends. This chain's CDR3 is CSVEGSRSYNEQFF. The CDR3 DNA is TGCAGCGTTGAAGGGAGTAGGTCCTACAATGAGCAGTTCTTC.

Many counts were recorded for this clonotype. Sequence at one end of the junction differs from germline and may be a read error. The rearrangement links TRBV12-3 or TRBV12-4 to TRBJ1-1; D remains unclear. The CDR3 contains 11 residues. Here the CDR3 DNA reads TGTGCCAGCAGTTTAGGATTGACCCTGACTTTT. Its translation is CASSLGLTLTF.

On this clonotype itself: A clone one base away is much larger, so this may be a read error. The chain couples TRBV6-5 to TRBJ2-5; 7 positions agree with TRBD1. CDR1 is MNHEY and CDR2 is SVGAGI in the germline V gene. With V trimmed by 3 bases and J by 1 base, 14 bases remained unmatched. This CDR3 has 18 residues. CDR3 amino acids: CASSYSVGQSRAQETQYF. CDR3 nucleotides: TGTGCCAGCAGTTATTCGGTGGGACAGAGTCGCGCCCAAGAGACCCAGTACTTC.

This chain uses TRBV29-1 with TRBJ2-5; 10 bases align to TRBD2. Germline V gene sequence: CDR1 SQVTM, CDR2 ANQGSEA. The CDR3 sequence is 13 residues long. Unmatched junction bases numbered 5, after V lost 6 bases and J lost 4 bases. CDR3 residues: CSVPSGSRETQYF. The CDR3 DNA reads TGCAGCGTCCCTAGCGGGAGTAGAGAGACCCAGTACTTC.

This clonotype was recorded many times. The chain carries TRBV12-3 or TRBV12-4 and TRBJ2-1, with D tentatively TRBD1 or TRBD2 (5 bases each). The CDR3 has 14 amino acids. Trimming removed 7 bases from V and 5 bases from J, with 15 bases in between. CDR3 sequence reads: CASIKWGTDNEQFF. The CDR3 DNA sequence: TGTGCCAGCATCAAATGGGGGACCGACAATGAGCAGTTCTTC.

As for this clonotype: A much larger clone lies one base from this, so it may be a read error. This chain uses TRBV10-3 with TRBJ2-1; D is perhaps TRBD1 (7 bases). The better agreement between TRBJ2-7 and the DNA end casts doubt on the J call. Germline values: CDR1 ENHRY, CDR2 SYGVKD. The CDR3 extends over 15 amino acids. The CDR3 DNA is TGTGCCATCAGCGCTACAGGGGAGGCCTACAATGAGCAGTACTTC. Residues: CAISATGEAYNEQYF.

This clonotype was recorded many times. J is TRBJ1-5 and V is TRBV24-1; 10 nucleotides agree with TRBD1. The CDR3 totals 16 residues. The V and J ends lost 0 bases and 6 bases, in that order; junction bases with no gene match: 4. Germline V gene lookup returns CDR1 KGHDR and CDR2 SFDVKD. CDR3 sequence: CATSDLQGDRGQPQHF. The CDR3 nucleotides are TGTGCCACCAGTGATTTGCAGGGGGACAGGGGTCAGCCCCAGCATTTT.

This clonotype has at least ten counts. The V and J genes are TRBV7-2 and TRBJ2-1; D is possibly TRBD1 or TRBD2 (5 bases each). This CDR3 is 15 amino acids long. Trimming left V 1 base short and J 2 bases short, with 9 bases between. Germline assignment: CDR1 SGHTA and CDR2 FQGNSA. The CDR3 DNA reads as TGTGCCAGCAGCTTAGGAGGGGTAACCTACAATGAGCAGTTCTTC. Translating it yields CASSLGGVTYNEQFF.

The J gene is TRBJ2-6, the V gene TRBV24-1; D not resolved. The germline gives CDR1 KGHDR, CDR2 SFDVKD. Deletions cut 4 bases from V and 2 bases from J, with 5 bases between. This CDR3 contains 14 residues. In DNA form, the CDR3 reads TGTGCCACCAGTGAGTCGGCTGGGGCCAACGTCCTGACTTTC. It specifies CATSESAGANVLTF.

This clonotype occurred many times. This rearrangement joins TRBV6-5 to TRBJ2-2; weak D call: TRBD2 (6 bases). V dropped 2 bases and J dropped 5 bases, with 12 bases sitting between them. Germline lookup yields CDR1 MNHEY and CDR2 SVGAGI. This CDR3 spans 15 amino acids. The CDR3 reads CASSYDGRGTGELFF. Here the CDR3 DNA reads TGTGCCAGCAGTTACGACGGGAGAGGGACCGGGGAGCTGTTTTTT.

This clonotype was observed many times. A junction end diverges from the germline sequence, so it may reflect a read error. This chain connects TRBV6-6 to TRBJ2-2; TRBD2 matches 13 bases. Looked up from germline, CDR1 is MNHNY and CDR2 is SVGAGI (reference sequence). This CDR3 contains 17 residues. CDR3 sequence reads: CASSDSRGLAGAGELFF. CDR3 nucleotides: TGTGCCAGCAGTGACTCACGCGGACTAGCGGGAGCCGGGGAGCTGTTTTTT.

The CDR3 spells CASILGETQYF. The CDR3 bases are TGTGCCAGCATCCTAGGAGAGACCCAGTACTTC. The rearrangement uses TRBV28 and TRBJ2-5; no definite D call. With 7 bases removed from V and 4 bases from J, the gap between germline ends came to 7 bases. The V gene's germline CDR1 is MDHEN and CDR2 SYDVKM. The CDR3 is 11 amino acids.